The following is a T cell receptor beta chain sequence with its context. As yet, its antigen is unknown. Time point indicated: after neoadjuvant nivolumab, at surgical resection. The sample comes from a study of neoadjuvant anti-PD-1 for oral cavity cancer. Overall study: Before surgery, most patients got three to four biweekly 3 mg/kg nivolumab doses. General study findings and limits: Each response group had just a few patients in TCR analyses.

TCRdb keeps only in-frame clones here, not all; method: immunoSEQ multiplex PCR. The data contain more than 25,000 clones, 80% of them seen just once; the ten biggest clones take up nearly 3.5%. The ends lost 4 bases at V and 0 bases at J; junction bases unmatched: 3. This CDR3 contains 15 residues. Germline V gene sequence: CDR1 MGHRA, CDR2 YSYEKL. This sequence joins TRBV4-1 and TRBJ1-1; TRBD1 aligns across 9 bases. This material consisted of PBMCs, taken after nivolumab (anti-PD-1) treatment. The receptor comes from a person aged 40 to 85 with oral cavity squamous cell carcinoma. The CDR3 here is CASSPRTGVNTEAFF. CDR3 bases: TGCGCCAGCAGCCCTAGGACAGGGGTGAACACTGAAGCTTTCTTT.